The next 13 T cell receptor beta chains were all read from a single sample in a study of human T cells and chemical hapten exposure. TCRdb used MiXCR to reprocess the RACE reads, holding one entry per CDR3 protein. The table lists 100,000 to 150,000 distinct CDR3 sequences, roughly 13% of them singletons. As for time point: patch test 1, 2 weeks after DPC sensitization. The treatment is: therapeutic diphenylcyclopropenone sensitization with weekly scalp DPC. The sequences come from whole blood, collected in connection with sensitization to the hapten diphenylcyclopropenone (DPC). These receptors were collected from a man aged 18 to 35 with alopecia areata. Some clones in this sample may be carry-over from other donors' samples.

V and J are TRBV2 and TRBJ2-3; TRBD1 matches 8 bases. CDR1 SNHLY and CDR2 FYNNEI come from the germline V gene. The CDR3 extends over 15 amino acids. J gave up 4 bases and V 7 bases, and 10 bases lay outside the gene matches. The CDR3 is CASKMTGVSADTQYF. CDR3 bases: TGTGCCAGCAAGATGACAGGGGTGTCGGCAGATACGCAGTATTTT.

This chain links TRBV18 with TRBJ1-1, with 11 bases matching TRBD1. V was clipped by 3 bases and J by 5 bases; unmatched bases: 8. This CDR3 is 16 amino acids long. CDR1 is KGHSH, CDR2 LQKENI, per germline. The CDR3 spells CASSPADRGLETEAFF. CDR3 bases: TGTGCCAGCTCACCTGCGGACAGGGGGCTTGAAACTGAAGCTTTCTTT.

J is TRBJ1-2 and V is TRBV27, with TRBD1 as a possible D gene (5 bases). The V gene lost 8 bases and the J gene lost 6 bases, with 22 bases spanning the gap. CDR1 and CDR2 from the germline V gene are MNHEY and SMNVEV (reference sequence). The CDR3 is 15 amino acids. The CDR3 bases are TGTGCCAGCGCAAAACCAACCGGGACCGGACATGGCTACACCTTC. Protein: CASAKPTGTGHGYTF.

This clonotype was counted many times. The chain combines TRBV7-2 with TRBJ1-1; D unresolved. In germline, CDR1 is SGHTA, CDR2 FQGNSA. V dropped 4 bases and J dropped 4 bases, with 7 bases sitting between them. The CDR3 length is 12 residues. The CDR3 protein is CASSSGVTEAFF. CDR3 in DNA: TGTGCCAGCAGCTCGGGAGTCACTGAAGCTTTCTTT.

The CDR3 coding sequence is TGCAGTGCTAGAGTGACGCAGGGAGGGGAGACCCAGTACTTC. This gives the protein CSARVTQGGETQYF. V usage is TRBV20-1 and J usage is TRBJ2-5, with 7 bases fitting TRBD2. V shed 1 base and J 5 bases; nucleotides not matched to a gene: 7. The CDR3 has 14 amino acids. Germline assignment: CDR1 DFQATT and CDR2 SNEGSKA (reference sequence).

In this sample, this clonotype turned up a few times. V usage is TRBV6-2 or TRBV6-3 and J usage is TRBJ2-1, with D perhaps being TRBD1 or TRBD2 (5 bases each). In germline, CDR1 is MNHEY, CDR2 SVGEGT. The length of the CDR3 is 15 residues. V lost 2 bases and J lost 8, with 16 bases in between. The CDR3, as DNA: TGTGCCAGCAGTTACCCGGGACGGGTTTGGGATGAGCAGTTCTTC. Encoded protein: CASSYPGRVWDEQFF.

This clonotype was observed at least ten times. The rearrangement joins TRBV6-5 to TRBJ2-2; D tentatively fits TRBD1 or TRBD2 (5 bases each). Trimming took off 3 bases at V and 3 bases at J, with 8 bases between the two ends. This CDR3 contains 14 residues. The germline gives CDR1 MNHEY, CDR2 SVGAGI. The DNA of the CDR3 is TGTGCCAGCAGTTATCGGGGACACACCGGGGAGCTGTTTTTT. This translates into CASSYRGHTGELFF.

There are a few counts of this clonotype. The genes are TRBV10-3 and TRBJ1-5; D not certain. This CDR3 is built from 16 residues. Germline CDR1 is ENHRY and CDR2 is SYGVKD. Trimming removed 4 bases from V and 2 bases from J, with 15 bases in between. Here the CDR3 reads CAISGFSGAGNQPQHF. The CDR3 region has the DNA TGTGCCATCAGTGGGTTTTCGGGCGCCGGCAATCAGCCCCAGCATTTT.

The chain joins TRBV5-1 to TRBJ1-4; TRBD1 aligns across 8 bases. V dropped 5 bases and J dropped 0; count of bases not matched to a gene: 0. CDR1 is SGHRS and CDR2 is YFSETQ in the germline V gene. CDR3 size: 14 residues. The CDR3 sequence: CASRQGATNEKLFF. CDR3 sequence (DNA): TGCGCCAGCAGACAGGGGGCAACTAATGAAAAACTGTTTTTT.

V usage is TRBV28 and J usage is TRBJ1-1; D might be TRBD1 (6 bases). The CDR3 length is 14 residues. CDR1 is MDHEN and CDR2 is SYDVKM in the germline V gene. V was trimmed by 8 bases and J by 3 bases, leaving 16 bases between them. CDR3 DNA: TGTGCCAGCGAAGACAGGAGAGGGTACACTGAAGCTTTCTTT. Encoded protein: CASEDRRGYTEAFF. The variable domain in full, completed from reference TRBV28 and TRBJ1-1, reads DVKVTQSSRYLVKRTGEKVFLECVQDMDHENMFWYRQDPGLGLRLIYFSYDVKMKEKGDIPEGYSVSREKKERFSLILESASTNQTSMYLCASEDRRGYTEAFFGQGTRLTVV.

This clonotype was observed a few times. The V call is TRBV7-8, the J call TRBJ1-4; possibly TRBD1 for D (6 bases). CDR3 length: 14 residues. Trimming removed 5 bases at V and 8 bases at J, with 15 bases between. Germline V gene data show CDR1 as SGHVS and CDR2 as FQNEAQ. Here the CDR3 reads CASSLDRRREKLFF. The CDR3 region has the DNA TGTGCCAGCAGCCTCGACAGGAGGAGGGAAAAACTGTTTTTT.

The rearrangement uses TRBV20-1 and TRBJ1-1, with D uncertain. Trimming left V 3 bases short and J 3 bases short, with 14 bases between. In germline, CDR1 is DFQATT, CDR2 SNEGSKA (reference sequence). This CDR3 region has 14 residues. The chain's CDR3 is CSASRRAIYTEAFF. In nucleotides, the CDR3 is TGCAGTGCTAGTCGGCGGGCTATTTACACTGAAGCTTTCTTT.

The chain carries TRBV7-3 and TRBJ2-3; D unresolved. This CDR3 has 13 residues. In germline, CDR1 is SGHTA, CDR2 FQGTGA. The ends were cut back, 8 bases at V and 4 bases at J, with 13 bases in the middle. CDR3 DNA: TGTGCCAGCCGTCTGGAGAAACCAGATACGCAGTATTTT. Amino acids: CASRLEKPDTQYF.